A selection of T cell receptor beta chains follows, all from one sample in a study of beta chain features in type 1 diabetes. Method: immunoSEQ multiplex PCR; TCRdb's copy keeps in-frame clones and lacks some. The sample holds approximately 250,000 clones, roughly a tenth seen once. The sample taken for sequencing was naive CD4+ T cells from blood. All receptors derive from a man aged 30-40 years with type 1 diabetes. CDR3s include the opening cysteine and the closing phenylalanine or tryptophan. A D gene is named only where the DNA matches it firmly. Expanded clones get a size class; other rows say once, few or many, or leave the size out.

cdr3_nt: TGTGCCAGCAGCTTAGACGGGGGAAGGTCAAGGTACGAGCAGTACTTC
cdr3_aa: CASSLDGGRSRYEQYF
clone_size: -
j_call: TRBJ2-7
v_call: TRBV7-2
d_call: -

cdr3_nt: TGTGCCTGGAGCCCGACCGGGACAACGAACTACGAGCAGTACTTC
cdr3_aa: CAWSPTGTTNYEQYF
clone_size: -
j_call: TRBJ2-7
v_call: TRBV30
d_call: -

cdr3_nt: TGTGCCGCAAATGCAGGGACAGGGAAGAGCAATCAGCCCCAGCATTTT
cdr3_aa: CAANAGTGKSNQPQHF
clone_size: -
j_call: TRBJ1-5
v_call: TRBV19
d_call: TRBD1

cdr3_nt: TGTGCCAGCAGCTTAAGTCGGACAGGGGGCATGGGTACGCAGTATTTT
cdr3_aa: CASSLSRTGGMGTQYF
clone_size: few
j_call: TRBJ2-3
v_call: TRBV7-2
d_call: TRBD1

cdr3_nt: TGTGCCATCAGTGAGTCTCAGTTCTCCTACGAGCAGTACTTC
cdr3_aa: CAISESQFSYEQYF
clone_size: few
j_call: TRBJ2-7
v_call: TRBV10-3
d_call: -

cdr3_nt: TGTGCCAGCAATGACCGTACAACTAATGAAAAACTGTTTTTT
cdr3_aa: CASNDRTTNEKLFF
clone_size: -
j_call: TRBJ1-4
v_call: TRBV2
d_call: -

cdr3_nt: TGTGCCAGCAGGTCAACCCGCTCCGGGAGAACCTACGAGCAGTACTTC
cdr3_aa: CASRSTRSGRTYEQYF
clone_size: few
j_call: TRBJ2-7
v_call: TRBV5-6
d_call: -

cdr3_nt: TGTGCCAGCAGCCCAGGACAGGGGACCGTTTTCTTT
cdr3_aa: CASSPGQGTVFF
clone_size: few
j_call: TRBJ1-1
v_call: TRBV7-9
d_call: TRBD1

cdr3_nt: TGCGCCAGCAGCCAAGATTCTACTAGCGGGGCGGTAGATACGCAGTATTTT
cdr3_aa: CASSQDSTSGAVDTQYF
clone_size: few
j_call: TRBJ2-3
v_call: TRBV4-3
d_call: TRBD2

cdr3_nt: TGTGCCAGCAGTGAAACCGGGACAGACTCGTCGGGTGATACGCAGTATTTT
cdr3_aa: CASSETGTDSSGDTQYF
clone_size: few
j_call: TRBJ2-3
v_call: TRBV2
d_call: TRBD1

cdr3_nt: TGCAGCGTTGATAGTCGGGTCGTCGGCACTGAAGCTTTCTTT
cdr3_aa: CSVDSRVVGTEAFF
clone_size: few
j_call: TRBJ1-1
v_call: TRBV29-1
d_call: -

cdr3_nt: TGTGCCAGCAGTTTAGTAGCGGGGGTTGATACGCAGTATTTT
cdr3_aa: CASSLVAGVDTQYF
clone_size: -
j_call: TRBJ2-3
v_call: TRBV27
d_call: TRBD2

cdr3_nt: TGTGCCAGCAGCGGGACAGGGGCGAGCTATGGCTACACCTTC
cdr3_aa: CASSGTGASYGYTF
clone_size: -
j_call: TRBJ1-2
v_call: TRBV9
d_call: TRBD1

cdr3_nt: TGTGCCAGCAGTGGGGAGAACAACAATGAGCAGTTCTTC
cdr3_aa: CASSGENNNEQFF
clone_size: -
j_call: TRBJ2-1
v_call: TRBV2
d_call: -

cdr3_nt: TGTGCCAGCAGCTTCCCCGAGGTTGGATCAGCAACGAGCTACACCTTC
cdr3_aa: CASSFPEVGSATSYTF
clone_size: few
j_call: TRBJ1-2
v_call: TRBV5-6
d_call: -

cdr3_nt: TGTGCCAGCGCCGGACAGGGGTCCACCGGGGAGCTGTTTTTT
cdr3_aa: CASAGQGSTGELFF
clone_size: -
j_call: TRBJ2-2
v_call: TRBV18
d_call: TRBD1

cdr3_nt: TGCGCCAGCAGCCCTGACACTTTGAATGGCTACACCTTC
cdr3_aa: CASSPDTLNGYTF
clone_size: -
j_call: TRBJ1-2
v_call: TRBV5-1
d_call: -

cdr3_nt: TGCGCCAGCAGCCAAGAAGCGGGGGGCGAGACGCAGCCCCAGCATTTT
cdr3_aa: CASSQEAGGETQPQHF
clone_size: -
j_call: TRBJ1-5
v_call: TRBV4-1
d_call: -

cdr3_nt: TGTGCCAGCAGTGATGACAGGTTAACATCACCCCTCCACTTT
cdr3_aa: CASSDDRLTSPLHF
clone_size: -
j_call: TRBJ1-6
v_call: TRBV28
d_call: -

cdr3_nt: TGTGCCTGGAGTGGCAAGACAGGATATCGAAGCGAAGCTTTCTTT
cdr3_aa: CAWSGKTGYRSEAFF
clone_size: -
j_call: TRBJ1-1
v_call: TRBV30
d_call: -

cdr3_nt: TGTGCCAGTGGCAGAGGGTTTCAGCCCCAGCATTTT
cdr3_aa: CASGRGFQPQHF
clone_size: few
j_call: TRBJ1-5
v_call: TRBV7-9
d_call: -

cdr3_nt: TGTGCCAGCAGTGCAACCGGGACACGGAATTCACCCCTCCACTTT
cdr3_aa: CASSATGTRNSPLHF
clone_size: -
j_call: TRBJ1-6
v_call: TRBV6-5
d_call: -

cdr3_nt: TGCGCCAGCAGCCAAGAATTACTAGAAGGCACCGGGGAGCTGTTTTTT
cdr3_aa: CASSQELLEGTGELFF
clone_size: -
j_call: TRBJ2-2
v_call: TRBV4-3
d_call: -

cdr3_nt: TGTGCCAGCACCCCGGGACACCCCACAGATACGCAGTATTTT
cdr3_aa: CASTPGHPTDTQYF
clone_size: few
j_call: TRBJ2-3
v_call: TRBV28
d_call: -

cdr3_nt: TGTGCCATCCCGACTAGCGGGGGGCCCCCCTCCTACAATGAGCAGTTCTTC
cdr3_aa: CAIPTSGGPPSYNEQFF
clone_size: few
j_call: TRBJ2-1
v_call: TRBV21-1
d_call: -

cdr3_nt: TGTGCCAGCAGCCAAGATCAGTATCAGCCCCAGCATTTT
cdr3_aa: CASSQDQYQPQHF
clone_size: -
j_call: TRBJ1-5
v_call: TRBV14
d_call: -

cdr3_nt: TGTGCCAGCAGCGCCCCGGGAGGGGCGAACACTGAAGCTTTCTTT
cdr3_aa: CASSAPGGANTEAFF
clone_size: -
j_call: TRBJ1-1
v_call: TRBV7-2
d_call: -

cdr3_nt: TGTGCCAGCAGCCGGCCCGGGACTAGCGGGGGTTTAAGGAATGAGCAGTTCTTC
cdr3_aa: CASSRPGTSGGLRNEQFF
clone_size: few
j_call: TRBJ2-1
v_call: TRBV14
d_call: TRBD2

cdr3_nt: TGTGCCAGCAGCCAAGATGGGGCAGGGGGCTACGAGCAGTACTTC
cdr3_aa: CASSQDGAGGYEQYF
clone_size: -
j_call: TRBJ2-7
v_call: TRBV4-2
d_call: TRBD1

cdr3_nt: TGTGCCAGCTCGGGGACAGGCGGTTCTGAAGCTTTCTTT
cdr3_aa: CASSGTGGSEAFF
clone_size: -
j_call: TRBJ1-1
v_call: TRBV18
d_call: TRBD1

cdr3_nt: TGTGCCAGCAGCAGGAACAGGGGGCAGGAAGATACGCAGTATTTT
cdr3_aa: CASSRNRGQEDTQYF
clone_size: few
j_call: TRBJ2-3
v_call: TRBV9
d_call: TRBD1

cdr3_nt: TGTGCCAGCAGCAACTTACAGGGTTTCTACGAGCAGTACTTC
cdr3_aa: CASSNLQGFYEQYF
clone_size: -
j_call: TRBJ2-7
v_call: TRBV11-2
d_call: -

cdr3_nt: TGTGCCAGCAGCGCCGGGACAGGGGTGTGGTACGAGCAGTACTTC
cdr3_aa: CASSAGTGVWYEQYF
clone_size: few
j_call: TRBJ2-7
v_call: TRBV6-1
d_call: TRBD1

cdr3_nt: TGTGCCAGCAGTTACTCGAGGCGCGGGGGGGAGGAGACCCAGTACTTC
cdr3_aa: CASSYSRRGGEETQYF
clone_size: few
j_call: TRBJ2-5
v_call: TRBV6-5
d_call: TRBD2

cdr3_nt: TGTGCCAGCACAGCTATGGGGGCGCGAGAAGAGACCCAGTACTTC
cdr3_aa: CASTAMGAREETQYF
clone_size: -
j_call: TRBJ2-5
v_call: TRBV7-9
d_call: -

cdr3_nt: TGTGCCAGCAGCTTGGGGACAGGGCGGGAGACCCAGTACTTC
cdr3_aa: CASSLGTGRETQYF
clone_size: few
j_call: TRBJ2-5
v_call: TRBV5-4
d_call: TRBD1

cdr3_nt: TGCGCCAGCAGTACCCAGGGCGGCGGGGAGCTGTTTTTT
cdr3_aa: CASSTQGGGELFF
clone_size: few
j_call: TRBJ2-2
v_call: TRBV5-1
d_call: -

cdr3_nt: TGCAGTGCTAGGGACAGCTACGAGCAGTACTTC
cdr3_aa: CSARDSYEQYF
clone_size: -
j_call: TRBJ2-7
v_call: TRBV20-1
d_call: -

cdr3_nt: TGTGCCAGCAGGCCCCCGGGACAGGGGACCTACAATGAGCAGTTCTTC
cdr3_aa: CASRPPGQGTYNEQFF
clone_size: few
j_call: TRBJ2-1
v_call: TRBV28
d_call: TRBD1

cdr3_nt: TGTGCCAGCAGTGAATGGGCTGGCACCGGGGAGCTGTTTTTT
cdr3_aa: CASSEWAGTGELFF
clone_size: few
j_call: TRBJ2-2
v_call: TRBV25-1
d_call: -

cdr3_nt: TGTGCCAGCAGCCAAGAGAGACAGATCAATCAGCCCCAGCATTTT
cdr3_aa: CASSQERQINQPQHF
clone_size: -
j_call: TRBJ1-5
v_call: TRBV4-2
d_call: -

cdr3_nt: TGTGCCATCAGCGCACAGGGTTCCGATTCACCCCTCCACTTT
cdr3_aa: CAISAQGSDSPLHF
clone_size: -
j_call: TRBJ1-6
v_call: TRBV10-3
d_call: -

cdr3_nt: TGTGCCAGCAGGTCGGCGGGCTCCTACAATGAGCAGTTCTTC
cdr3_aa: CASRSAGSYNEQFF
clone_size: -
j_call: TRBJ2-1
v_call: TRBV7-2
d_call: -

cdr3_nt: TGTGCCAGTAGTATGGGGACAGCTGAAGCTTTCTTT
cdr3_aa: CASSMGTAEAFF
clone_size: few
j_call: TRBJ1-1
v_call: TRBV19
d_call: TRBD1

cdr3_nt: TGTGCCAGCAGCGCTAGCTCGGGGTACGGGGAGCAGTACTTC
cdr3_aa: CASSASSGYGEQYF
clone_size: -
j_call: TRBJ2-7
v_call: TRBV7-3
d_call: -

cdr3_nt: TGTGCCAGCAGCCCCCCGGTAGGGAGCACCGGGGAGCTGTTTTTT
cdr3_aa: CASSPPVGSTGELFF
clone_size: few
j_call: TRBJ2-2
v_call: TRBV9
d_call: -

cdr3_nt: TGCGCCAGCAGCTTGGGAGGAGCCGAGACCCAGTACTTC
cdr3_aa: CASSLGGAETQYF
clone_size: -
j_call: TRBJ2-5
v_call: TRBV5-1
d_call: -

cdr3_nt: TGTGCCAGCTCACCACCACAGCCCGAAGCTTTCTTT
cdr3_aa: CASSPPQPEAFF
clone_size: -
j_call: TRBJ1-1
v_call: TRBV18
d_call: -

cdr3_nt: TGTGCCAGTACAACGGGTGGGCTCATGGGGGGCATTCAGTACTTC
cdr3_aa: CASTTGGLMGGIQYF
clone_size: -
j_call: TRBJ2-4
v_call: TRBV19
d_call: -

cdr3_nt: TGTGCCAGCAGCTTGGCAGGGGTTGGCTACACCTTC
cdr3_aa: CASSLAGVGYTF
clone_size: few
j_call: TRBJ1-2
v_call: TRBV7-9
d_call: -

cdr3_nt: TGTGCCAGCTCACCAAAATCAGCGTCAGCCTACGAGCAGTACTTC
cdr3_aa: CASSPKSASAYEQYF
clone_size: few
j_call: TRBJ2-7
v_call: TRBV18
d_call: -

cdr3_nt: TGTGCTAGTGGTCCCGGGACAGACGAGCAGTACTTC
cdr3_aa: CASGPGTDEQYF
clone_size: few
j_call: TRBJ2-7
v_call: TRBV12-5
d_call: TRBD1

cdr3_nt: TGTGCCAGCCGCCCCGTAGGGGGCTCGAACACCGGGGAGCTGTTTTTT
cdr3_aa: CASRPVGGSNTGELFF
clone_size: -
j_call: TRBJ2-2
v_call: TRBV5-6
d_call: TRBD1

cdr3_nt: TGTGCCAGCAGTCTCCGTCTCAATCAGCCCCAGCATTTT
cdr3_aa: CASSLRLNQPQHF
clone_size: -
j_call: TRBJ1-5
v_call: TRBV27
d_call: -

cdr3_nt: TGCAGTGGATCGGGACAGCTTGAAGTTGAAGCTTTCTTT
cdr3_aa: CSGSGQLEVEAFF
clone_size: few
j_call: TRBJ1-1
v_call: TRBV29-1
d_call: TRBD1

cdr3_nt: TGCAGCGTTGAACCCCTTAATACGGGGGTGTTCTACAATGAGCAGTTCTTC
cdr3_aa: CSVEPLNTGVFYNEQFF
clone_size: few
j_call: TRBJ2-1
v_call: TRBV29-1
d_call: -

cdr3_nt: TGCGCCAGCAGCCGCCAGACTAGCGGGGGGGCCTACGAGCAGTACTTC
cdr3_aa: CASSRQTSGGAYEQYF
clone_size: few
j_call: TRBJ2-7
v_call: TRBV4-1
d_call: TRBD2

cdr3_nt: TGTGCCAGCAGCGATACTCTAGCGGGGGGCGACGAGCAGTACTTC
cdr3_aa: CASSDTLAGGDEQYF
clone_size: -
j_call: TRBJ2-7
v_call: TRBV5-4
d_call: TRBD2